The 2 T cell receptor beta chains below come from one sample, sequenced in a study of CD8+ T cells in alopecia areata. Extracted RNA was reverse transcribed, and the resulting cDNA served as sequencing template. Measured with immunoSEQ multiplex PCR; TCRdb has only the in-frame clones, and not every one. The sample contains about 210,000 clones, under 60% of which appear only once. The treatment is: oral pan-JAK inhibitor, 5-10 mg twice daily. The material was CD4+ T cells sorted from blood, obtained at week 4, from a patient treated with tofacitinib. The receptors were gathered from a human donor with alopecia areata.

The chain links TRBV5-6 to TRBJ2-3; TRBD1 matches at 8 bases. CDR3 length: 14 residues. V lost 4 bases, J lost 1 base, and 2 bases stayed unmatched. Per the germline V gene, CDR1 is SGHDT and CDR2 is YYEEEE. CDR3: CASSPTGGTDTQYF. For the CDR3, the DNA is TGTGCCAGCAGCCCGACAGGGGGCACAGATACGCAGTATTTT. Variable domain in full (rest from reference TRBV5-6 and TRBJ2-3): DAGVTQSPTHLIKTRGQQVTLRCSPKSGHDTVSWYQQALGQGPQFIFQYYEEEERQRGNFPDRFSGHQFPNYSSELNVNALLLGDSALYLCASSPTGGTDTQYFGPGTRLTVL.

As DNA, the CDR3 is TGCAGCGTTGGAGGCCGGAACAGGGAGGGGCAGTACTTC. Amino acids: CSVGGRNREGQYF. V and J are TRBV29-1 and TRBJ2-7, with D possibly TRBD2 on 7 matching bases. CDR3 length: 13 amino acids. Trimming removed 4 bases from V and 9 bases from J, with 19 bases in between. Germline values: CDR1 SQVTM, CDR2 ANQGSEA.